A selection of T cell receptor beta chains follows, all from one sample in a study of CD8 T cells in Susac syndrome. TCRdb redid the calling of the immunoSEQ multiplex PCR reads with MiXCR, one entry per CDR3 protein. The table shows under 150,000 distinct CDR3 sequences, with around nine tenths occurring only once. The sample taken for sequencing was CD8+ T cells from PBMCs. These TCRs come from a human donor with multiple sclerosis. The CDR3 runs from the conserved cysteine through the conserved F or W. Fields, in order: CDR3 DNA, CDR3 protein, V gene, J gene, D gene, clone size. D genes are given only for firm matches. Size values are once, few and many counts, or a class for expanded clones, and some rows have none.

DNA: TGTGCCAGCAGTGGGACTACGAACACCGGGGAGCTGTTTTTT
CDR3: CASSGTTNTGELFF
V: TRBV2
J: TRBJ2-2
D: .
size: .

DNA: TGCGCCAGCAGCTTAAACTTTTGGTCTGACGAGCAGTACTTC
CDR3: CASSLNFWSDEQYF
V: TRBV5-1
J: TRBJ2-7
D: .
size: .

DNA: TGTGCCAGCTCACGCCGGGGCTTGGTCAAAAACATTCAGTACTTC
CDR3: CASSRRGLVKNIQYF
V: TRBV18
J: TRBJ2-4
D: .
size: once

DNA: TGTGCCAGCAGTTTCGGCGGGGAGCTGTTTTTT
CDR3: CASSFGGELFF
V: TRBV6-2/TRBV6-3
J: TRBJ2-2
D: .
size: few

DNA: TGCGCCAGCAGCCTCAGCGGAGGGGTTAGCACTGAAGCTTTCTTT
CDR3: CASSLSGGVSTEAFF
V: TRBV4-1
J: TRBJ1-1
D: .
size: .

DNA: TGTGCCAGCACAAATTCCCCCTGGCGAGGTCAGCATTTT
CDR3: CASTNSPWRGQHF
V: TRBV28
J: TRBJ1-5
D: .
size: .

DNA: TGTGCCAGCAGCAAGACCCTGGGGGGAGAGACCCAGTACTTC
CDR3: CASSKTLGGETQYF
V: TRBV7-9
J: TRBJ2-5
D: .
size: .

DNA: TGTGCCAGCAGCTTAGTTAGGAGCTCCTACAATGAGCAGTTCTTC
CDR3: CASSLVRSSYNEQFF
V: TRBV7-8
J: TRBJ2-1
D: .
size: .

DNA: TGCGCCAGCAGCTTGGGGTGGGGCGGACTAGCGGCAGATACGCAGTATTTT
CDR3: CASSLGWGGLAADTQYF
V: TRBV5-1
J: TRBJ2-3
D: TRBD2
size: .

DNA: TGTGCCAGCAGCCCGGGACAGGGGACGACGGATGGCTACACCTTC
CDR3: CASSPGQGTTDGYTF
V: TRBV3-1
J: TRBJ1-2
D: TRBD1
size: .

DNA: TGTGCCAGCAGCTTAGCGCAGAGGGGAAGAGGCGGCTACACCTTC
CDR3: CASSLAQRGRGGYTF
V: TRBV7-9
J: TRBJ1-2
D: .
size: .

DNA: TGTGCCTGGGAGAGGCAGGGGAACACTGAAGCTTTCTTT
CDR3: CAWERQGNTEAFF
V: TRBV30
J: TRBJ1-1
D: .
size: .

DNA: TGTGCCAGCAACCGACCGGGAGATACGCAGTATTTT
CDR3: CASNRPGDTQYF
V: TRBV16
J: TRBJ2-3
D: .
size: .

DNA: TGTGCCAGCAAGGAGGCTAGCGGGGCCGGGGAGCTGTTTTTT
CDR3: CASKEASGAGELFF
V: TRBV2
J: TRBJ2-2
D: TRBD2
size: .

DNA: TGTGCCAGCAGCCCATTCAATGAGCAGTTCTTC
CDR3: CASSPFNEQFF
V: TRBV7-8
J: TRBJ2-1
D: .
size: .

DNA: TGTGCCAGCGGCCCGACAGAGGGGAGCTACGAGCAGTACTTC
CDR3: CASGPTEGSYEQYF
V: TRBV12-3/TRBV12-4
J: TRBJ2-7
D: .
size: .

DNA: TGTGCCAGCAGCCCTAATTTGGACGTAAGGAGTGAAGCTTTCTTT
CDR3: CASSPNLDVRSEAFF
V: TRBV7-9
J: TRBJ1-1
D: .
size: once

DNA: TGCAGTGCTAGAGGGGAGGCTAGCGTCGGTGAGCAGTTCTTC
CDR3: CSARGEASVGEQFF
V: TRBV20-1
J: TRBJ2-1
D: .
size: .

DNA: TGTGCCAGCAGCCAAGTTCCGGGGCACACTGAAGCTTTCTTT
CDR3: CASSQVPGHTEAFF
V: TRBV3-1
J: TRBJ1-1
D: .
size: .

DNA: TGTGCCAGCAGCCAAGGGTCCGGGGAGCTGTTTTTT
CDR3: CASSQGSGELFF
V: TRBV3-1
J: TRBJ2-2
D: .
size: .

DNA: TGTGCCAGCAGTGAAATAGTTAGCGGGAGTTCAGATACGCAGTATTTT
CDR3: CASSEIVSGSSDTQYF
V: TRBV25-1
J: TRBJ2-3
D: TRBD2
size: .

DNA: TGTGCCAGCAGTTACGTGGGACCCTACGAGCAGTACTTC
CDR3: CASSYVGPYEQYF
V: TRBV6-2/TRBV6-3
J: TRBJ2-7
D: .
size: .

DNA: TGTGCCACCAGTGATCCGGACAGGGAGCTTGCAGATACGCAGTATTTT
CDR3: CATSDPDRELADTQYF
V: TRBV24-1
J: TRBJ2-3
D: TRBD1
size: .

DNA: TGTGCCAGCAGCTTGTGGACAGGGACTGAAGCTTTCTTT
CDR3: CASSLWTGTEAFF
V: TRBV5-6
J: TRBJ1-1
D: TRBD1
size: .

DNA: TGTGCCAGCAGCTTAGAAGGGGCGAACTATGGCTACACCTTC
CDR3: CASSLEGANYGYTF
V: TRBV7-8
J: TRBJ1-2
D: .
size: .

DNA: TGTGCCAGCAGCTCCTTCAGCCCGACTAACTATGGCTACACCTTC
CDR3: CASSSFSPTNYGYTF
V: TRBV7-9
J: TRBJ1-2
D: .
size: .

DNA: TGTGCCAGCAGTCCGACAGGGTCGAGTGAAGCTTTCTTT
CDR3: CASSPTGSSEAFF
V: TRBV6-5
J: TRBJ1-1
D: TRBD1
size: few

DNA: TGTGCCAGCAGCCTACAGGGGGGAAGCACAGATACGCAGTATTTT
CDR3: CASSLQGGSTDTQYF
V: TRBV7-9
J: TRBJ2-3
D: TRBD1
size: .